Listed below are T cell receptor beta chains from one sample, sequenced in a study of T cells in Graves' hyperthyroidism and ophthalmopathy. TCRdb reprocessed the multiplex PCR reads via MiXCR and lists one record per CDR3 protein. This table holds 600,000 to 700,000 distinct CDR3 sequences, around 15% found once. Sequencing used blood. Every receptor here comes from a woman in her thirties or forties with Graves' ophthalmopathy. The CDR3 runs from the conserved cysteine through the conserved F or W. A D gene is named only where the DNA matches it firmly. Clone size is not always given. Where it is, it says once, few, many or a class for expanded clones.

NA	TRBV6-5	TRBJ1-2	many	TGTGCCAGCAGAGCTTCAGGGGTCTATGGCTACACCTTC	CASRASGVYGYTF
NA	TRBV25-1	TRBJ1-1	many	TGTGCCAGCAGGGAGGACAGAGAGAACACTGAAGCTTTCTTT	CASREDRENTEAFF
TRBD1	TRBV28	TRBJ1-5	NA	TGTGCCAGCAGATCCCAGGGGGCCCAGCCCCAGCATTTT	CASRSQGAQPQHF
NA	TRBV6-1	TRBJ1-5	few	TGTGCCAGCAGCCAACGACAGAGACTAAATCAGCCCCAGCATTTT	CASSQRQRLNQPQHF
NA	TRBV4-1	TRBJ1-5	many	TGCGCCAGCAGCCAAGTTCCGGGGGCCAGCAATCAGCCCCAGCATTTT	CASSQVPGASNQPQHF
NA	TRBV20-1	TRBJ2-2	many	TGCAGTGCTAGAGAGCAAGACCCTGACGGGGAGCTGTTTTTT	CSAREQDPDGELFF
TRBD1	TRBV13	TRBJ1-5	NA	TGTGCCAGCAGGCTCCTAGGCCACGTGGGACAGGGTGGCTGGAATCAGCCCCAGCATTTT	CASRLLGHVGQGGWNQPQHF
NA	TRBV20-1	TRBJ1-2	few	TGCAGTCCACTCTGGAGGGACTATGGCTACACCTTC	CSPLWRDYGYTF
TRBD1	TRBV10-3	TRBJ1-1	many	TGTGCCATCAGTGGAAGGACAGGCTCGGACACTGAAGCTTTCTTT	CAISGRTGSDTEAFF
TRBD1	TRBV6-1	TRBJ1-1	many	TGTGCCAGCTCTCCTAGTACGGGACAGGGTTTAACTTTCTTT	CASSPSTGQGLTFF
NA	TRBV7-9	TRBJ1-2	many	TGTGCCAGCAGCTTAGAAAGGTTTAGCCCCTACACCTTC	CASSLERFSPYTF
TRBD2	TRBV11-3	TRBJ2-3	few	TGTGCCAGCAGCCCTTTAGTGGATACTAGCGGGAGCACAGATACGCAGTATTTT	CASSPLVDTSGSTDTQYF
NA	TRBV30	TRBJ1-1	NA	TGTGCCTGGAGAATAGGAGGCCACACTGAAGCTTTCTTT	CAWRIGGHTEAFF
NA	TRBV12-3/TRBV12-4	TRBJ2-1	NA	TGTGCCAGCAGTTTAGGTAGCGCCTTCTACAATGAGCAGTTCTTC	CASSLGSAFYNEQFF
NA	TRBV28	TRBJ2-7	many	TGTGCCAGCAGCTCTCCGGGGACCTGGGGGAACGAGCAGTACTTC	CASSSPGTWGNEQYF
NA	TRBV12-5	TRBJ2-7	many	TGTGCTAGTGCCCGACCTCCAGCTCCCGAGCAGTACTTC	CASARPPAPEQYF
TRBD2	TRBV5-1	TRBJ2-7	NA	TGCGCCAGCAGCTTCGTACTAGCGGGCCAACAAATCTACGAGCAGTACTTC	CASSFVLAGQQIYEQYF
NA	TRBV12-3/TRBV12-4	TRBJ2-7	many	TGTGCCAGCAGTTTGAATAGAAACATAGGCGAGCAGTACTTC	CASSLNRNIGEQYF
NA	TRBV28	TRBJ1-5	many	TGTGCCAGCAGTTTAAACCGATACTATAGCAATCAGCCCCAGCATTTT	CASSLNRYYSNQPQHF
NA	TRBV6-5	TRBJ2-7	many	TGTGCCAGCAGTTCCGCGGACAGTTCCTACGAGCAGTACTTC	CASSSADSSYEQYF
TRBD1	TRBV12-5	TRBJ1-2	many	TGTGCTAGTGACCTCCCGACAGGGGAAGCAAACTATGGCTACACCTTC	CASDLPTGEANYGYTF
TRBD1	TRBV20-1	TRBJ1-2	few	TGCAGTGCTAGTGGGGACAGGGACGACTATGGCTACACCTTC	CSASGDRDDYGYTF
NA	TRBV2	TRBJ2-5	many	TGTGCCAGCATAAGGAATAGGCAGACACAAGAGACCCAGTACTTC	CASIRNRQTQETQYF
TRBD1	TRBV9	TRBJ2-5	few	TGTGCCAGCAGCGGAGGACAGGGGGCGGAGACCCAGTACTTC	CASSGGQGAETQYF
NA	TRBV30	TRBJ2-7	many	TGTGCCTGGAATCCGGGGGAGCGAAACGAGCAGTACTTC	CAWNPGERNEQYF
NA	TRBV3-1	TRBJ1-1	few	TGTGCCAGCAGCCAAGAGCCGTTGAAGGTACTGAACACTGAAGCTTTCTTT	CASSQEPLKVLNTEAFF
NA	TRBV6-4	TRBJ1-2	many	TGTGCCAGCAGTGACGGTCCGGGGCCAAAGACTTACTATGGCTACACCTTC	CASSDGPGPKTYYGYTF
NA	TRBV5-1	TRBJ2-7	many	TGCGCCAGCAGCGGGACGGATGCCTACGAGCAGTACTTC	CASSGTDAYEQYF
NA	TRBV4-1	TRBJ2-5	many	TGCGCCAGCAGCCAAGATACGGTACAAGAGACCCAGTACTTC	CASSQDTVQETQYF
NA	TRBV3-1	TRBJ2-5	NA	TGTGCCAGCAGGCTCGGAGGGGGAAGAGAAGAGACCCAGTACTTC	CASRLGGGREETQYF
TRBD1	TRBV29-1	TRBJ2-5	NA	TGCAGCGTTGAAGATTCCCGCACAGGGGGCGCGGAGACCCAGTACTTC	CSVEDSRTGGAETQYF
NA	TRBV5-6	TRBJ2-7	many	TGTGCCAGCAGCTGGGGAATATACGAGCAGTACTTC	CASSWGIYEQYF
TRBD1	TRBV6-2/TRBV6-3	TRBJ2-7	many	TGTGCCAGCAAACCGGGACAGGGCTACGAGCAGTACTTC	CASKPGQGYEQYF
NA	TRBV12-3/TRBV12-4	TRBJ1-5	many	TGTGCCAGCAACCAGATGGGTCAGCCCCAGCATTTT	CASNQMGQPQHF
NA	TRBV6-2/TRBV6-3	TRBJ2-2	many	TGTGCCAGCACCACCTTTTCTGGGGGTCGGACCGGGGAGCTGTTTTTT	CASTTFSGGRTGELFF
TRBD2	TRBV25-1	TRBJ2-5	many	TGTGCCAGCAGTGCTAGCGGGAGATCCACCCAGTACTTC	CASSASGRSTQYF
NA	TRBV2	TRBJ2-7	many	TGTGCCAGCAGTGAACGTACTAGCTCCCTCTACGAGCAGTACTTC	CASSERTSSLYEQYF
TRBD1	TRBV11-3	TRBJ1-1	many	TGTGCCAGCAGTTTACAGGGGGCGAACACTGAAGCTTTCTTT	CASSLQGANTEAFF
TRBD1	TRBV11-3	TRBJ1-2	many	TGTGCCAGCAGAGCGACAGGGACCCACTCCGGCTACACCTTC	CASRATGTHSGYTF
NA	TRBV4-1	TRBJ1-1	many	TGCGCCAGCAGCCAAGATCGGCTAGGGGGAGGCACTGAAGCTTTCTTT	CASSQDRLGGGTEAFF
NA	TRBV4-1	TRBJ2-7	many	TGCGCCAGCAGCCAAGATCGGGGTAGCACCTCCTACGAGCAGTACTTC	CASSQDRGSTSYEQYF
TRBD2	TRBV5-1	TRBJ2-2	NA	TGCGCCAGCAGCCCTTACAGCGGGAGCACCGGGGAGCTGTTTTTT	CASSPYSGSTGELFF
TRBD2	TRBV6-2/TRBV6-3	TRBJ2-7	many	TGTGCCAGCACCGGACTAGCGGTTTACGAGCAGTACTTC	CASTGLAVYEQYF
TRBD1	TRBV6-2/TRBV6-3	TRBJ1-2	once	TGTGCCAGCAGTTACTCGAGCAAAACTAGGACAGGGGGCCGGGACTATGGCTACACCTTC	CASSYSSKTRTGGRDYGYTF
NA	TRBV19	TRBJ1-1	few	TGTGCCAGTAGTATCATGTCCAGGGGAGGGACTGAAGCTTTCTTT	CASSIMSRGGTEAFF
NA	TRBV28	TRBJ1-2	many	TGTGCCAGCAGTGAGAACGCGGGCGGCTATGGCTACACCTTC	CASSENAGGYGYTF
TRBD1	TRBV7-8	TRBJ2-7	many	TGTGCCAGCAGACCGGAGACAGGGACGGCCTACGAGCAGTACTTC	CASRPETGTAYEQYF
NA	TRBV20-1	TRBJ2-5	many	TGCAGTGCTAGAGATCTCGGTGGATCCCAAGAGACCCAGTACTTC	CSARDLGGSQETQYF
NA	TRBV19	TRBJ1-5	many	TGTGCCAGTAGTGATCCTCAGGCGGAGCAGCCCCAGCATTTT	CASSDPQAEQPQHF
TRBD1	TRBV6-1	TRBJ1-5	many	TGTGCCAGCAGTCGAATGACAGGGGATCAGCCCCAGCATTTT	CASSRMTGDQPQHF
NA	TRBV7-9	TRBJ2-7	few	TGTGCCAGCAAAGACGAGTATCATAACGAGCAGTACTTC	CASKDEYHNEQYF
TRBD1	TRBV19	TRBJ1-2	many	TGTGCCAGTAGCGGATCATTACAGGGGGCGAAGGTTTTAGGGTATGGCTACACCTTC	CASSGSLQGAKVLGYGYTF
NA	TRBV6-1	TRBJ2-5	many	TGTGCCATACGACGAGCGGCCCAAGAGACCCAGTACTTC	CAIRRAAQETQYF
NA	TRBV30	TRBJ1-1	many	TGTGCCTGGAGTGTATACCAGCGTGGAGAAGCTTTCTTT	CAWSVYQRGEAFF
NA	TRBV7-9	TRBJ2-7	NA	TGTGCCAGCAGCCCTGATACTAACTCCTACGAGCAGTACTTC	CASSPDTNSYEQYF